The 11 T cell receptor beta chains in this list originate from one sample, sequenced in a study of early T cells in non-severe SARS-CoV-2 infection. One entry per CDR3 protein, called by TCRdb with MiXCR from the 5' RACE reads. Of 70,000 or so distinct CDR3 sequences in the sample, roughly 13% were seen once. What was sequenced was whole blood. Receptor source: an adult who was a healthcare worker with PCR-confirmed SARS-CoV-2 infection or an uninfected control (not recorded which).

There are many counts of this clonotype. The chain couples TRBV2 to TRBJ1-1; D unclear. The V and J ends lost 2 bases and 2 bases respectively, with 12 bases between them. Germline loops: CDR1 SNHLY, CDR2 FYNNEI. The CDR3 totals 15 residues. The CDR3 reads CASSELGQKNTEAFF. CDR3 in DNA: TGTGCCAGCAGTGAATTAGGTCAGAAAAACACTGAAGCTTTCTTT.

This clonotype was detected a few times. This chain connects TRBV28 to TRBJ2-3; TRBD1 might be the D (6 bases). Germline CDR1 MDHEN, CDR2 SYDVKM. V was shortened by 3 bases and J by 0 bases, with 16 bases between the two germline ends. This CDR3 region has 17 residues. CDR3 DNA sequence: TGTGCCAGCAGTTTGGCCCCACAGGGTCTTAGCACAGATACGCAGTATTTT. Translated: CASSLAPQGLSTDTQYF.

This clonotype was found many times. The chain joins TRBV20-1 to TRBJ2-3; TRBD2 is a possible D gene (8 bases). This CDR3 region has 15 residues. V was pared by 3 bases and J by 8 bases, with 21 bases between. Germline V CDR1 and CDR2: DFQATT, SNEGSKA (reference sequence). CDR3 loop: CSASRAGGQGGTQYF. CDR3 DNA sequence: TGCAGTGCTAGCCGTGCGGGGGGCCAGGGGGGTACGCAGTATTTT.

This chain connects TRBV7-2 to TRBJ2-1, with D perhaps TRBD1 (5 bases). The V and J ends lost 3 bases and 8 bases respectively, with 11 bases between them. Germline-derived CDR1 and CDR2 are SGHTA and FQGNSA. CDR3 size: 13 residues. The CDR3 spells CASSLSRVDEQFF. CDR3 DNA: TGTGCCAGCAGCTTGTCCAGGGTCGATGAGCAGTTCTTC.

This clonotype was detected many times. This chain connects TRBV14 to TRBJ2-3; no definite D call. Per germline, CDR1 SGHDN and CDR2 FVKESK. The ends were cut back, 4 bases at V and 4 bases at J, with 15 bases in the middle. The CDR3 totals 15 residues. The CDR3 loop reads CASSPYHSIPDTQYF. The CDR3 DNA sequence: TGTGCCAGCAGCCCCTACCACTCTATACCAGATACGCAGTATTTT.

This clonotype has ten or more counts. The gene calls are TRBV11-2 and TRBJ2-7, with 7 nucleotides matching TRBD1. Trimming cost V 7 bases and J 0 bases; bases outside gene matches: 6. CDR3 length: 14 residues. In germline, CDR1 is SGHAT, CDR2 FQNNGV. The CDR3 nucleotides read TGTGCCAGCACCCTCACAGGGGACTCCTACGAGCAGTACTTC. Translating gives CASTLTGDSYEQYF.

The V and J genes are TRBV5-5 and TRBJ2-5; D is ambiguous. Per the germline V gene, CDR1 is SGHKS and CDR2 is YYEKEE (reference sequence). The V end lost 2 bases, the J end lost 4 bases, and 18 bases lay between the germline ends. This CDR3 region has 16 residues. The CDR3 DNA reads as TGTGCCAGCAGCTTAGCTCTTGGGCAGCTGAGAGAGACCCAGTACTTC. Protein sequence: CASSLALGQLRETQYF.

Ten or more counts support this clonotype. The chain combines TRBV6-4 with TRBJ2-3; TRBD1 matches at 12 bases. Trimming removed 7 bases from V and 5 bases from J; junction bases left unmatched: 7. The CDR3 is made up of 15 amino acids. Germline lookup yields CDR1 MRHNA and CDR2 SNTAGT. In nucleotides, the CDR3 is TGTGCCAGCACCCCGGGACAGGGGGCCGGAGATACGCAGTATTTT. It codes for CASTPGQGAGDTQYF.

This clonotype was observed at least ten times. This rearrangement joins TRBV27 to TRBJ1-4; D unclear. Trimming stripped 3 bases from V and 3 bases from J, with 11 bases between. This CDR3 has 15 residues. Germline V lookup: CDR1 MNHEY, CDR2 SMNVEV (reference sequence). CDR3 loop: CASSLIVPPNEKLFF. In nucleotides, the CDR3 is TGTGCCAGCAGTTTGATCGTACCCCCTAATGAAAAACTGTTTTTT. Together with reference TRBV27 and TRBJ1-4, the CDR3 gives the full variable domain: EAQVTQNPRYLITVTGKKLTVTCSQNMNHEYMSWYRQDPGLGLRQIYYSMNVEVTDKGDVPEGYKVSRKEKRNFPLILESPSPNQTSLYFCASSLIVPPNEKLFFGSGTQLSVL.

This clonotype was counted between two and nine times. V and J are TRBV9 and TRBJ1-1; unclear D gene. The germline V gene has CDR1 SGDLS and CDR2 YYNGEE. CDR3 length: 11 residues. The V gene lost 3 bases and the J gene lost 8 bases, with 8 bases spanning the gap. Here the CDR3 DNA reads TGTGCCAGCAGCGAGCCAGCCGAAGCTTTCTTT. This codes for CASSEPAEAFF. The full variable domain, in which reference TRBV9 and TRBJ1-1 provide the parts outside the CDR3, is DSGVTQTPKHLITATGQRVTLRCSPRSGDLSVYWYQQSLDQGLQFLIQYYNGEERAKGNILERFSAQQFPDLHSELNLSSLELGDSALYFCASSEPAEAFFGQGTRLTVV.

This clonotype was picked up many times. This rearrangement joins TRBV7-3 to TRBJ2-3; no reliable D call. Germline V gene lookup returns CDR1 SGHTA and CDR2 FQGTGA. This CDR3 has 14 residues. V was pared by 5 bases and J by 4 bases, with 13 bases between. CDR3 region: CASSPTPQPDTQYF. The CDR3 DNA follows: TGTGCCAGCAGCCCAACCCCTCAACCAGATACGCAGTATTTT.